This T cell receptor (beta chain) came from a study of cytomegalovirus exposure and HLA in healthy donors. Findings and limits, study-wide: Prediction of most subjects' HLA-A and HLA-B alleles by TCR beta sequences was reportedly accurate. Serostatus for CMV was the only available immune exposure information.

As regards this clone: The antigen is unknown.

This cohort consisted of healthy bone marrow donors. V was clipped by 5 bases and J by 7 bases, with 20 bases between them. The germline gives CDR1 LNHNV, CDR2 YYDKDF (reference sequence). The CDR3 is 15 amino acids. The primer mix had 60 Vbeta and 13 Jbeta primers. Per the original data handling: Later reanalysis found approximately 80 million unique TCR beta chains, around 10 million of them shared. Some clones are missing from TCRdb's copy, which holds only in-frame ones; the method was immunoSEQ multiplex PCR. The D gene and trimming were derived from the DNA, and the V and J assignments and clone size from that table. The data contain about 150,000 clones, roughly 81% of them singletons.

The TCR was taken from a man younger than 45 in good health and CMV-seropositive. The genes are TRBV15 and TRBJ1-1; TRBD1 is a possible D gene (5 bases). The source material was PBMCs. The CDR3 nucleotides read TGTGCCACCAGCGCTGGACACTTGGGTGGGATTGAAGCTTTCTTT. This gives the protein CATSAGHLGGIEAFF.